These 14 T cell receptor beta chains were all obtained from the same sample, sequenced in a study of regulatory dendritic cells for organ transplantation. The protocol was immunoSEQ multiplex PCR, while the TCRdb copy is restricted to in-frame clones and leaves out a portion. The sample includes about 38,000 clones, over 80% of them seen just once. The material sequenced was naive CD8+ T cells from blood. Noted subset: CD45RA+ naive T cells. Source of these receptors: a human donor in good health.

The V and J genes are TRBV7-9 and TRBJ2-5; maybe TRBD2 (6 bases). V was cut by 5 bases and J by 4 bases, with 23 bases left in between. Germline V gene sequence: CDR1 SEHNR, CDR2 FQNEAQ (reference sequence). The CDR3 covers 17 residues. CDR3 loop: CASSLDGRTGVGETQYF. CDR3 coding DNA: TGTGCCAGCAGCCTCGACGGTCGTACGGGGGTGGGAGAGACCCAGTACTTC.

The J gene is TRBJ2-3, the V gene TRBV6-5; D unclear. The CDR3 is 14 amino acids. CDR1 and CDR2 (germline): MNHEY, SVGAGI. With 2 bases removed from V and 3 bases from J, the gap between germline ends came to 9 bases. CDR3 loop: CASSYGTITDTQYF. CDR3 DNA sequence: TGTGCCAGCAGTTACGGAACAATTACAGATACGCAGTATTTT.

The chain recombines TRBV6-5 with TRBJ1-1; D unclear. CDR3 length: 13 amino acids. Between the trimmed V and J ends, which lost 0 bases and 7 bases, there was a span of 9 bases. CDR1 is MNHEY, CDR2 SVGAGI, per germline. The CDR3, as DNA: TGTGCCAGCAGTTACTCGAGCGGGGTTGAAGCTTTCTTT. It codes for CASSYSSGVEAFF.

J is TRBJ2-1 and V is TRBV6-5; TRBD2 matches at 11 bases. CDR1 and CDR2 from the germline V gene are MNHEY and SVGAGI. With V trimmed by 5 bases and J by 7 bases, 7 bases remained unmatched. The CDR3 runs 15 residues. DNA of the CDR3: TGTGCCAGCAGTCTTAGCGGGGGGGCCTCTAATGAGCAGTTCTTC. Its translation: CASSLSGGASNEQFF.

The rearrangement uses TRBV27 and TRBJ2-7; D assignment may be TRBD1 or TRBD2 (5 bases each). V dropped 4 bases and J dropped 3 bases, with 13 bases sitting between them. The germline CDR1 and CDR2 sequences are MNHEY and SMNVEV (reference sequence). The CDR3 consists of 14 residues. CDR3 protein: CASSSLLGVYEQYF. CDR3 in DNA: TGTGCCAGCAGTTCACTCCTGGGGGTCTACGAGCAGTACTTC.

The rearrangement links TRBV4-3 to TRBJ1-2; D uncertain. V gave up 0 bases and J gave up 3 bases, with 11 bases separating them. This CDR3 has 15 residues. Germline assignment: CDR1 LGHNA and CDR2 YSLEER. CDR3 in DNA: TGCGCCAGCAGCCAAGATAGCCGGGGAGACTATGGCTACACCTTC. This translates into CASSQDSRGDYGYTF.

This clone has only one observation. The genes are TRBV19 and TRBJ2-2; 13 bases line up with TRBD2. The CDR3 sequence is 18 residues long. CDR1 and CDR2 (germline): LNHDA, SQIVND (reference sequence). J was trimmed by 2 bases and V by 0 bases; bases with no gene match: 3. CDR3 amino acids: CASSIDGLAGVNTGELFF. The CDR3 nucleotides read TGTGCCAGTAGTATAGATGGACTAGCGGGGGTTAACACCGGGGAGCTGTTTTTT.

J is TRBJ2-7 and V is TRBV30; D might be TRBD1 (6 bases). The CDR3 is 12 amino acids. V lost 3 bases and J lost 7, with 13 bases in between. Germline assignment: CDR1 GTSNPN and CDR2 SVGIG (reference sequence). The CDR3 coding sequence is TGTGCCTGGAGCGATACAGGGCAAGAGCAGTACTTC. Residues: CAWSDTGQEQYF.

This chain links TRBV27 with TRBJ2-1; D is tentatively TRBD1 or TRBD2 (5 bases each). Germline V gives CDR1 MNHEY, CDR2 SMNVEV (reference sequence). Trimming pared 6 bases from V and 10 bases from J, leaving 16 bases between. The CDR3 consists of 13 residues. In DNA, the CDR3 is TGTGCCAGCAGCCGTGGGGGTATTGGAGAGCAGTTCTTC. This gives the protein CASSRGGIGEQFF.

This clone has more than one count but fewer than ten. The chain carries TRBV6-1 and TRBJ1-2; the D gene is possibly TRBD1 (6 bases). Trimming took 2 bases from V and 8 from J, leaving 12 bases between them. This CDR3 region has 13 residues. In germline, CDR1 is MNHNS, CDR2 SASEGT. CDR3 sequence: CASSELQGYGYTF. The CDR3 DNA sequence: TGTGCCAGCAGTGAACTACAGGGATACGGCTACACCTTC.

This clone has only one observation. CDR3 bases: TGTGCCAGCAGCCCCCTAGGGGGACAGGGCTACGAGCAGTACTTC. It codes for CASSPLGGQGYEQYF. The V and J genes are TRBV13 and TRBJ2-7; TRBD1 matches at 9 bases. The V gene end was trimmed by 5 bases and the J gene end by 3 bases; junction bases not matched to a gene: 8. The CDR3 totals 15 residues. Germline V CDR1 and CDR2: PRHDT, FYEKMQ (reference sequence).

This chain connects TRBV27 to TRBJ1-4; D unresolved. CDR1 MNHEY and CDR2 SMNVEV come from the germline V gene (reference sequence). This CDR3 region has 16 residues. V lost 5 bases, J lost 7 bases, and 20 bases lay in between. The CDR3 DNA is TGTGCCAGCAGTAGGTTCCCCACCAGCTGGACTGAAAAACTGTTTTTT. As protein: CASSRFPTSWTEKLFF.

This clone occurred once. The V gene is TRBV7-9, the J gene TRBJ2-1; no clear D. The CDR3 runs 11 residues. Germline values: CDR1 SEHNR, CDR2 FQNEAQ (reference sequence). Trimming took 4 bases from V and 9 from J, leaving 7 bases between them. CDR3 protein: CASSSLGEQFF. The CDR3 DNA is TGTGCCAGCAGCTCGTTAGGTGAGCAGTTCTTC. Full variable domain (remainder filled in from reference TRBV7-9 and TRBJ2-1): DTGVSQNPRHKITKRGQNVTFRCDPISEHNRLYWYRQTLGQGPEFLTYFQNEAQLEKSRLLSDRFSAERPKGSFSTLEIQRTEQGDSAMYLCASSSLGEQFFGPGTRLTVL.

This clone was observed once. The chain combines TRBV28 with TRBJ1-1; TRBD1 matches at 8 bases. The V gene's germline CDR1 is MDHEN and CDR2 SYDVKM. The CDR3 runs to 14 residues. The V and J ends lost 2 bases and 4 bases, in that order; junction bases with no gene match: 3. The CDR3: CASSLGRGRTEAFF. The CDR3 DNA reads as TGTGCCAGCAGTTTAGGCAGGGGGCGCACTGAAGCTTTCTTT. Drawing the rest from reference TRBV28 and TRBJ1-1, the complete variable domain is DVKVTQSSRYLVKRTGEKVFLECVQDMDHENMFWYRQDPGLGLRLIYFSYDVKMKEKGDIPEGYSVSREKKERFSLILESASTNQTSMYLCASSLGRGRTEAFFGQGTRLTVV.